This entry is about one T cell receptor beta chain. This CDR3 is 19 amino acids long. Trimming cost V 2 bases and J 7 bases, with 24 bases left between them. CDR1 and CDR2 from the germline V gene are MDHEN and SYDVKM. The sample belongs to a study of blood T cell repertoires in COVID-19. Participants were aged roughly 18 to 90 years from 20 to 30 US areas. Assay: immunoSEQ multiplex PCR; the TCRdb copy retains only in-frame clones and omits some. The table lists about 320,000 clones, 89% of them singletons, with about 5% in the top ten. The chain carries TRBV28 and TRBJ1-6; TRBD1 might be the D (6 bases). The sequenced material came from PBMCs or T cells enriched from blood (not recorded which). The TCR comes from a man aged 55 to 70 who had recovered from COVID-19. CDR3 nucleotide sequence: TGTGCCAGCAGTTTAGATACGGGTCGGGGGGCGATCCTGAATTCACCCCTCCACTTT. Translated, it gives CASSLDTGRGAILNSPLHF.